What follows are 20 T cell receptor beta chains derived from one specimen sequenced in a study of T cells in Graves' hyperthyroidism and ophthalmopathy (dated by TCRdb to between 2018 and 2020). Library preparation was by multiplex PCR. Sequencer: Illumina HiSeq 2000. TCR beta CDR3 regions were amplified from RNA transcripts. The TCR CDR3 was subjected to a first round of RT-PCR using the HTBI primer set and the Qiagen OneStep RT-PCR kit. The raw public reads went through TCRdb reprocessing: fastp at Q25, MiXCR clone calling, in-frame beta chains kept. When rows share a CDR3 protein, they turn into one entry using the most common DNA and genes. For this sample the table gives about 500,000 distinct CDR3 sequences, of which approximately 49% were detected only once. In total, the top ten clones hold roughly 45% of the sample. The sequenced sample was peripheral blood or thyroid tissue (not recorded which). These receptors came from an adult woman with Graves' disease, either hyperthyroidism or ophthalmopathy (not recorded which).

A few counts support this clonotype. The V gene is TRBV11-1, the J gene TRBJ2-6; D call uncertain. CDR3 length: 13 amino acids. Per the germline V gene, CDR1 is SGHAT and CDR2 is FQDESV (reference sequence). V was clipped by 10 bases and J by 0 bases, with 7 bases between them. CDR3 in DNA: TGTGCCACCCACAACTCTGGGGCCAACGTCCTGACTTTC. This gives the protein CATHNSGANVLTF.

J is TRBJ1-2 and V is TRBV5-1; the D gene is possibly TRBD1 (5 bases). CDR1 and CDR2 from the germline V gene are SGHRS and YFSETQ. V lost 3 bases, J lost 8 bases, and 17 bases lay in between. The CDR3 loop spans 14 amino acids. The CDR3 DNA reads as TGCGCCAGCAGCTGGGGGACGGAGCCCTTCGGCTACACCTTC. Amino acids: CASSWGTEPFGYTF.

There are many counts of this clonotype. The chain has TRBV6-5 and TRBJ1-1, with D uncertain. Trimming removed 6 bases from V and 5 bases from J, with 13 bases in between. The CDR3 extends over 13 amino acids. The germline CDR1 and CDR2 sequences are MNHEY and SVGAGI. The chain's CDR3 is CASSPRKTTEAFF. The CDR3 DNA follows: TGTGCCAGCAGCCCCAGAAAGACAACTGAAGCTTTCTTT.

The sample holds many counts of this clonotype. This rearrangement joins TRBV6-5 to TRBJ1-2; D unresolved. Germline V gene sequence: CDR1 MNHEY, CDR2 SVGAGI. V was pared by 5 bases and J by 4 bases, with 11 bases between. CDR3 length: 13 amino acids. The CDR3 DNA follows: TGTGCCAGCAGTCTACAGCAAAGCTATGGCTACACCTTC. Protein sequence: CASSLQQSYGYTF.

This clonotype showed up just a few times. The chain links TRBV2 to TRBJ2-1; 7 bases map to TRBD2. The V gene's germline CDR1 is SNHLY and CDR2 FYNNEI. This CDR3 is built from 14 residues. V lost 8 bases and J lost 8; bases outside the gene matches: 12. CDR3 sequence (DNA): TGTGCCAGCTCTGCTTGGACTAGTCTCGATGAGCAGTTCTTC. Encoded protein: CASSAWTSLDEQFF.

The rearrangement joins TRBV5-1 to TRBJ2-1; the D gene is possibly TRBD2 (5 bases). Germline values: CDR1 SGHRS, CDR2 YFSETQ. V shed 3 bases and J shed 7 bases, with 17 bases lying between them. The CDR3 runs to 15 residues. In DNA, the CDR3 is TGCGCCAGCAGCTCCCTCCTCGAACGAGGGAATGAGCAGTTCTTC. It encodes CASSSLLERGNEQFF.

This clonotype showed up many times. The chain couples TRBV5-1 to TRBJ1-1; D unclear. The CDR3 has 14 residues. V was clipped by 2 bases and J by 1 base, with 9 bases between them. Germline V gene lookup returns CDR1 SGHRS and CDR2 YFSETQ. The CDR3: CASSFPSGNTEAFF. The CDR3 bases are TGCGCCAGCAGCTTTCCCAGTGGGAACACTGAAGCTTTCTTT.

This clonotype has a single count. The missing conserved phenylalanine or tryptophan at the end of this CDR3 makes a read error likely. The limits of the CDR3 on the DNA are not certain, so only TCRdb's listed CDR3 is given. The V and J genes are TRBV2 and TRBJ1-1; TRBD1 reflects the table's D call only, with no check against the DNA. The CDR3 is made up of 8 amino acids, end residues included. Per germline, CDR1 SNHLY and CDR2 FYNNEI. The CDR3 is CASKGVIV.

The DNA for the CDR3 is TGTGCCAGCAGCCCGTTGCTAGGGAGAGACACCCAGTACTTC. It yields the protein CASSPLLGRDTQYF. V is TRBV11-1 and J is TRBJ2-5; TRBD2 is a possible D gene (5 bases). Germline V CDR1 and CDR2: SGHAT, FQDESV (reference sequence). The V end lost 5 bases, the J end lost 8 bases, and 18 bases lay between the germline ends. CDR3 size: 14 residues.

This chain connects TRBV7-6 to TRBJ1-3, with a weak D call TRBD1 (5 bases). Germline loops: CDR1 SGHVS, CDR2 FNYEAQ. The CDR3 runs 15 residues. Deletions cut 2 bases from V and 8 bases from J, with 16 bases between. The CDR3 DNA sequence: TGTGCCAGCAGCTTATCCGGGGGGATTGGGCACACCATATATTTT. Residues: CASSLSGGIGHTIYF. Combining the CDR3 with reference TRBV7-6 and TRBJ1-3 gives the whole variable domain GAGVSQSPRYKVTKRGQDVALRCDPISGHVSLYWYRQALGQGPEFLTYFNYEAQQDKSGLPNDRFSAERPEGSISTLTIQRTEQRDSAMYRCASSLSGGIGHTIYFGEGSWLTVV.

The chain joins TRBV7-8 to TRBJ2-7; no clear D gene. The CDR3 has 13 residues. Between the trimmed V and J ends, which lost 6 bases and 1 base, there was a span of 10 bases. Germline V gene lookup returns CDR1 SGHVS and CDR2 FQNEAQ. The CDR3 loop reads CASRPVLSYEQYF. The CDR3 coding sequence is TGTGCCAGCAGACCGGTGCTTTCCTACGAGCAGTACTTC.

The chain recombines TRBV10-3 with TRBJ2-7, with TRBD1 identical over 8 bases. The CDR3 runs to 11 residues. The V segment lost 11 bases and the J segment 3 bases; nucleotides outside the gene matches: 3. The germline V gene has CDR1 ENHRY and CDR2 SYGVKD. The CDR3 protein is CALGTGYEQYF. CDR3 sequence (DNA): TGTGCCCTCGGGACAGGCTACGAGCAGTACTTC.

V is TRBV7-9 and J is TRBJ1-2; tentatively, D is TRBD1 (6 bases). The V and J ends lost 10 bases and 5 bases respectively, with 14 bases between them. The CDR3 sequence is 12 residues long. The germline CDR1 and CDR2 sequences are SEHNR and FQNEAQ (reference sequence). The CDR3 loop reads CATRGGAYGYTF. The DNA of the CDR3 is TGTGCCACACGGGGGGGGGCATATGGCTACACCTTC.

This clonotype was observed a few times. The CDR3 DNA is TGCAGTGCTAGTGAGCAGCCAGGCAATCAGCCCCAGCATTTT. It yields the protein CSASEQPGNQPQHF. V and J are TRBV20-1 and TRBJ1-5, with no clear D. From germline, CDR1 is DFQATT and CDR2 SNEGSKA (reference sequence). The length of the CDR3 is 14 residues. The V end lost 3 bases, the J end lost 2 bases, and 11 bases lay between the germline ends.

Ten or more counts support this clonotype. The V and J genes are TRBV7-9 and TRBJ1-4; D possibly corresponds to TRBD1 (6 bases). The V end was cut by 10 bases, the J end by 6 bases, with 15 bases between. Germline values: CDR1 SEHNR, CDR2 FQNEAQ (reference sequence). The CDR3 is 13 amino acids. CDR3 region: CAINRDPHEKLFF. CDR3 nucleotides: TGTGCCATCAACAGGGATCCTCATGAAAAACTGTTTTTT.

The rearrangement links TRBV7-2 to TRBJ1-2; D is uncertain. The V and J ends lost 5 bases and 0 bases respectively, with 10 bases between them. The germline V gene has CDR1 SGHTA and CDR2 FQGNSA. The CDR3 covers 14 residues. This CDR3 reads CASSPWVANYGYTF. The CDR3 nucleotides read TGTGCCAGCAGCCCATGGGTAGCTAACTATGGCTACACCTTC.

V is TRBV7-3 and J is TRBJ2-7; TRBD1 matches at 9 bases. CDR1 SGHTA and CDR2 FQGTGA come from the germline V gene. With V trimmed by 6 bases and J by 2 bases, 8 bases remained unmatched. The CDR3 is 15 amino acids. The CDR3: CASSRDRANTYEQYF. As DNA, the CDR3 is TGTGCCAGCAGTCGGGACAGGGCAAATACCTACGAGCAGTACTTC. Filled out from reference TRBV7-3 and TRBJ2-7, the complete variable domain reads GAGVSQTPSNKVTEKGKYVELRCDPISGHTALYWYRQSLGQGPEFLIYFQGTGAADDSGLPNDRFFAVRPEGSVSTLKIQRTERGDSAVYLCASSRDRANTYEQYFGPGTRLTVT.

The gene calls are TRBV25-1 and TRBJ1-5; TRBD1 matches at 7 bases. The length of the CDR3 is 17 residues. The V and J ends lost 6 bases and 0 bases, in that order; junction bases with no gene match: 11. Germline V gene sequence: CDR1 MGHDK, CDR2 SYGVNS. CDR3 sequence reads: CASSYAGGGFSNQPQHF. CDR3 nucleotides: TGTGCCAGCAGCTACGCAGGGGGTGGTTTTAGCAATCAGCCCCAGCATTTT.

This clonotype occurred many times. This rearrangement joins TRBV10-3 to TRBJ1-1; 11 nucleotides align to TRBD1. CDR1 is ENHRY and CDR2 is SYGVKD in the germline V gene. The CDR3 contains 17 residues. J was trimmed by 1 base and V by 4 bases; bases with no gene match: 8. For the CDR3, the DNA is TGTGCCATCAGTGTGGGGAGGACAGGGGGCGCGAACACTGAAGCTTTCTTT. This codes for CAISVGRTGGANTEAFF.

This rearrangement joins TRBV7-9 to TRBJ2-7; TRBD2 matches at 13 bases. CDR1 and CDR2 (germline): SEHNR, FQNEAQ (reference sequence). The CDR3 spans 17 residues. V shed 6 bases and J 6 bases; nucleotides not matched to a gene: 14. The DNA of the CDR3 is TGTGCCAGCAGTGAATGGGGACTAGCGGGATACCACTCCGAGCAGTACTTC. Its translation is CASSEWGLAGYHSEQYF.